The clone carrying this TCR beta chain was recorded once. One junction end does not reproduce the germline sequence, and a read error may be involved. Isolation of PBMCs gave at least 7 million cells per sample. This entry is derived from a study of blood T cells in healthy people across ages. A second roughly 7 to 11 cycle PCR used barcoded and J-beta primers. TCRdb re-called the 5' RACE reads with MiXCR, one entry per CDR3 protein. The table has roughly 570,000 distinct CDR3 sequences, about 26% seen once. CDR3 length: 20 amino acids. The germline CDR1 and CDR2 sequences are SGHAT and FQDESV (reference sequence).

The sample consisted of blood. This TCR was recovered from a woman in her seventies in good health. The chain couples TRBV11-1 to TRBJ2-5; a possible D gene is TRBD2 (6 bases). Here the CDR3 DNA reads TGTGTCAGCAGCTTGTTGTCGCAACTGGAGGGACCCCGAACCCAAGAGACCCAGTACTTC. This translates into CVSSLLSQLEGPRTQETQYF.